A single sample is the source of the 21 T cell receptor beta chains below, sequenced in a study of vaccination effects on CD4 cells after COVID-19. An approximately ten-day culture period preceded the isolation of CD4+ T cells. The cohort was immunized with two doses of either the BNT162b2 or mRNA-1273 vaccine. These receptors' antigens are unknown. Assay used: immunoSEQ multiplex PCR; TCRdb lists only in-frame clones, some missing. The profile shows tens of thousands of clones, about 67% of them singletons. The input for sequencing was CD4+ T cells from PBMCs cultured without peptide, taken after COVID-19 vaccination. The receptors were gathered from a human donor who received a COVID-19 vaccine.

V gene TRBV11-1 combines with J gene TRBJ2-7; D is ambiguous. Germline V gene data show CDR1 as SGHAT and CDR2 as FQDESV (reference sequence). The CDR3 runs to 14 residues. V was shortened by 2 bases and J by 1 base, with 9 bases between the two germline ends. In nucleotides, the CDR3 is TGTGCCAGCAGCTTAACCCCCGCTTCCTACGAGCAGTACGTC. Translating it yields CASSLTPASYEQYV.

The gene calls are TRBV19 and TRBJ1-5, with D hard to call. With 6 bases removed from V and 5 bases from J, the gap between germline ends came to 11 bases. CDR3 length: 13 residues. Germline V gives CDR1 LNHDA, CDR2 SQIVND (reference sequence). The CDR3: CASSLDRDQPQHF. The CDR3 DNA sequence: TGTGCCAGTAGCTTGGACCGCGATCAGCCCCAGCATTTT.

This clone occurred once. The chain joins TRBV5-6 to TRBJ1-2; 9 bases line up with TRBD1. Trimming took 0 bases from V and 3 from J; bases not matched to a gene: 6. Looked up from germline, CDR1 is SGHDT and CDR2 is YYEEEE. CDR3 length equals 16 residues. DNA of the CDR3: TGTGCCAGCAGCTTGGGGGTACAGGGGGCGCACTATGGCTACACCTTC. Its protein product is CASSLGVQGAHYGYTF.

This rearrangement joins TRBV19 to TRBJ1-4; 10 positions agree with TRBD1. There are 17 residues in the CDR3. Germline assignment: CDR1 LNHDA and CDR2 SQIVND (reference sequence). V was clipped by 5 bases and J by 2 bases; unmatched bases: 8. The CDR3 DNA is TGTGCCAGTAGTCCCGGGACAGGGGCCGCCACTAATGAAAAACTGTTTTTT. Its protein product is CASSPGTGAATNEKLFF.

This clone was detected only a few times. The chain uses TRBV28 and TRBJ2-3; TRBD2 matches at 8 bases. CDR3 length: 15 amino acids. J was trimmed by 2 bases and V by 3 bases; bases with no gene match: 4. Germline CDR1 is MDHEN and CDR2 is SYDVKM. CDR3 bases: TGTGCCAGCAGTTTTTTCGGGGGGGTCACAGATACGCAGTATTTT. As protein: CASSFFGGVTDTQYF.

The chain couples TRBV5-6 to TRBJ2-1; 12 bases line up with TRBD2. The V gene end was trimmed by 3 bases and the J gene end by 3 bases; junction bases not matched to a gene: 1. The CDR3 spans 15 residues. Germline loops: CDR1 SGHDT, CDR2 YYEEEE. Here the CDR3 reads CASSSGLAGYNEQFF. The CDR3 bases are TGTGCCAGCAGCTCGGGACTAGCGGGCTACAATGAGCAGTTCTTC.

V gene TRBV23-1 combines with J gene TRBJ2-5; possibly TRBD1 for D (6 bases). TRBV23-1 is an open reading frame whose function is uncertain. The V and J ends lost 2 bases and 5 bases respectively, with 12 bases between them. The CDR3 length is 14 residues. Here the CDR3 reads CASSQDTGTETQYF. The CDR3 DNA is TGCGCCAGCAGTCAAGATACAGGGACGGAGACCCAGTACTTC.

The chain employs TRBV5-1 and TRBJ1-4, with 7 bases lining up with TRBD1. The CDR3 is made up of 15 amino acids. J was trimmed by 5 bases and V by 4 bases; bases with no gene match: 8. Germline V gene sequence: CDR1 SGHRS, CDR2 YFSETQ. For the CDR3, the DNA is TGCGCCAGCAGCCAGGGGGGACAGCGAAATGAAAAACTGTTTTTT. This encodes CASSQGGQRNEKLFF.

This clone was seen a few times. The rearrangement uses TRBV6-2 or TRBV6-3 and TRBJ1-1; perhaps TRBD1 as D (6 bases). V lost 2 bases, J lost 7 bases, and 8 bases lay in between. The CDR3 length is 12 residues. CDR1 is MNHEY, CDR2 SVGEGT, per germline. The CDR3 region has the DNA TGTGCCAGCAGTTACCAGGGGATTGAAGCTTTCTTT. Protein sequence: CASSYQGIEAFF.

The rearrangement uses TRBV9 and TRBJ1-2, with TRBD1 matching 10 bases. CDR1 SGDLS and CDR2 YYNGEE come from the germline V gene. V trimming: 0 bases; J trimming: 7 bases; junction bases outside the gene matches: 6. The CDR3 contains 15 residues. Written as DNA, the CDR3 is TGTGCCAGCAGCGTAGCTACGTGGGACAGGGGTGGCTACACCTTC. Encoded protein: CASSVATWDRGGYTF.

This clone has just one count. Other DNA sequences of this sample code for an identical CDR3. The V call is TRBV18, the J call TRBJ1-1; 7 positions match TRBD1. The germline V gene encodes CDR1 KGHSH and CDR2 LQKENI. The CDR3 sequence is 14 residues long. The trim removed 3 bases at V and 4 bases at J, leaving 5 bases unmatched. The CDR3 nucleotides are TGTGCCAGCTCACCCGACTCAGGGGGCACTGAAGCTTTCTTT. This encodes CASSPDSGGTEAFF.

This clone was found once. This chain links TRBV7-2 with TRBJ2-1; D is unclear. The CDR3 extends over 14 amino acids. From germline, CDR1 is SGHTA and CDR2 FQGNSA. Trimming stripped 5 bases from V and 5 bases from J, with 13 bases between. The DNA for the CDR3 is TGTGCCAGCAGCCCGGACCTCGATCACAATGAGCAGTTCTTC. It specifies CASSPDLDHNEQFF.

The chain is built from TRBV4-3 and TRBJ2-7; weak D call: TRBD1 (6 bases). The germline V and J ends were trimmed by 2 bases and 2 bases, with 16 bases remaining between them. Germline V gene lookup returns CDR1 LGHNA and CDR2 YSLEER. CDR3 length: 16 amino acids. The chain's CDR3 is CASSQSSRDTAYEQYV. The CDR3 nucleotides read TGCGCCAGCAGCCAATCCTCCCGGGACACAGCCTACGAGCAGTACGTC.

This clone has only a few counts. The chain joins TRBV28 to TRBJ1-4; 7 positions match TRBD1. Germline assignment: CDR1 MDHEN and CDR2 SYDVKM. The ends lost 3 bases at V and 9 bases at J; junction bases unmatched: 13. This CDR3 region has 16 residues. The CDR3 sequence: CASSFVEGGAPKKLFF. As DNA, the CDR3 is TGTGCCAGCAGTTTCGTGGAAGGGGGCGCCCCCAAAAAACTGTTTTTT.

The J gene is TRBJ2-2, the V gene TRBV5-1; no clear D gene. V shed 3 bases and J shed 3 bases, with 9 bases lying between them. The CDR3 spans 14 residues. In germline, CDR1 is SGHRS, CDR2 YFSETQ. DNA for the CDR3: TGCGCCAGCAGCTCGACGGCCGACACCGGGGAGCTGTTTTTT. This encodes CASSSTADTGELFF.

This chain uses TRBV4-2 with TRBJ2-3; 8 bases agree with TRBD2. Germline V CDR1 and CDR2: LGHNA, YNFKEQ. J was trimmed by 3 bases and V by 3 bases; bases with no gene match: 17. This CDR3 region has 19 residues. This CDR3 is CASSHQKGESGGSTDTQYF. CDR3 sequence (DNA): TGTGCCAGCAGCCACCAGAAGGGGGAGAGCGGGGGTTCGACAGATACGCAGTATTTT.

The V and J genes are TRBV5-1 and TRBJ2-2; D ambiguous. V lost 0 bases and J lost 4, with 13 bases in between. Per germline, CDR1 SGHRS and CDR2 YFSETQ. The CDR3 totals 16 residues. The CDR3 DNA follows: TGCGCCAGCAGCTTGGTCATCCCCCCGGGCACCGGGGAGCTGTTTTTT. Its translation: CASSLVIPPGTGELFF.

The rearrangement links TRBV6-2 or TRBV6-3 to TRBJ2-6, with D perhaps TRBD1 or TRBD2 (5 bases each). The germline gives CDR1 MNHEY, CDR2 SVGEGT. V was cut by 5 bases and J by 0 bases, with 11 bases left in between. There are 16 residues in the CDR3. As DNA, the CDR3 is TGTGCCAGCAGTAAGTCAGGGACCTCTGGGGCCAACGTCCTGACTTTC. Translation: CASSKSGTSGANVLTF.

This rearrangement joins TRBV4-2 to TRBJ2-1; 8 bases are shared with TRBD2. Per the germline V gene, CDR1 is LGHNA and CDR2 is YNFKEQ. The CDR3 sequence is 16 residues long. Trimming removed 0 bases from V and 4 bases from J; junction bases left unmatched: 5. The chain's CDR3 is CASSQEERGLYNEQFF. The CDR3 nucleotides read TGTGCCAGCAGCCAAGAGGAGCGGGGGTTGTACAATGAGCAGTTCTTC.

This chain uses TRBV10-1 with TRBJ2-3; 7 bases agree with TRBD2. The germline V gene has CDR1 WNHNN and CDR2 SYGVQD (reference sequence). CDR3 length: 16 residues. V lost 5 bases, J lost 0 bases, and 8 bases stayed unmatched. The CDR3 DNA sequence: TGCGCCAGCAGTCCGCAGCGGGGTCCTAGCACAGATACGCAGTATTTT. Translating gives CASSPQRGPSTDTQYF.

V gene TRBV6-6 combines with J gene TRBJ1-5; weak D call: TRBD1 (5 bases). The germline V gene encodes CDR1 MNHNY and CDR2 SVGAGI (reference sequence). The CDR3 is 17 residues long. V shed 5 bases and J shed 0 bases, with 17 bases lying between them. CDR3 sequence: CASSQNPTGYSNQPQHF. DNA of the CDR3: TGTGCCAGCAGTCAAAACCCAACAGGATATAGCAATCAGCCCCAGCATTTT.